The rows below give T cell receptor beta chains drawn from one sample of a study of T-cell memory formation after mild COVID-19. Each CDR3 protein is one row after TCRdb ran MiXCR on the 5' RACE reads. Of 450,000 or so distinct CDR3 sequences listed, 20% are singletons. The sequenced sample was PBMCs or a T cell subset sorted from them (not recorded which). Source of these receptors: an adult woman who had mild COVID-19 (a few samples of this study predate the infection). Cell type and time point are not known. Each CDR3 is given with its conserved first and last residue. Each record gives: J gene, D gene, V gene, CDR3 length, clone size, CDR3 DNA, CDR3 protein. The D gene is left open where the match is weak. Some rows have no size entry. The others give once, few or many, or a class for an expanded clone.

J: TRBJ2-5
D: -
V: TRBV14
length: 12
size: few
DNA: TGTGCCAGCAGCCACATGGTGGAGACCCAGTACTTC
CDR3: CASSHMVETQYF

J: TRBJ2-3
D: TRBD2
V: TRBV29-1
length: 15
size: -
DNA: TGCAGCGTGGATGGACTAGCGGGAGTGACGGATACGCAGTATTTT
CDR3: CSVDGLAGVTDTQYF

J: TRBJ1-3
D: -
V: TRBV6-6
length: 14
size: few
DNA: TGTGCCAGCGTAAGGGACATCTCTGGAAACACCATATATTTT
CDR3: CASVRDISGNTIYF

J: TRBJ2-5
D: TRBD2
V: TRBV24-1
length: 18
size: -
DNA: TGTGCCACCAGTGACCCGGTACTAGCGGGGGGTCCCCGGGAGACCCAGTACTTC
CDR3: CATSDPVLAGGPRETQYF

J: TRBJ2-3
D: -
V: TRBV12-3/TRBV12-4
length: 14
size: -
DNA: TGTGCCAGCAGCGTACAGTCTAGTAGGGATACGCAGTATTTT
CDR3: CASSVQSSRDTQYF

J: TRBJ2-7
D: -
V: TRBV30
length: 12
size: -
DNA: TGTGCCTGGAGGCCAGGGCCCTACGAGCAGTACTTC
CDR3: CAWRPGPYEQYF

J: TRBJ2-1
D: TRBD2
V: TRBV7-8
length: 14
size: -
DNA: TGTGCCAGCAGCCAATGGACTAGCAGTGCTGAGCAGTTCTTC
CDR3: CASSQWTSSAEQFF

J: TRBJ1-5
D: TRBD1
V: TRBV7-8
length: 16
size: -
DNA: TGTGCCAGCAGCTTAAGTTGGACAGGGTTGGATCAGCCCCAGCATTTT
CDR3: CASSLSWTGLDQPQHF

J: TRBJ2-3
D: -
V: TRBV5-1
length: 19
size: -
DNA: TGCGCCAGCAGCCTTTCTACAGGGTTAGTTTCGGTGTCGAGAGATACGCAGTATTTT
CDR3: CASSLSTGLVSVSRDTQYF

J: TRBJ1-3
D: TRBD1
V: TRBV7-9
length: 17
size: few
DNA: TGTGCCAGCAGCTCAACCCGACAGGGCTACTCTGGAAACACCATATATTTT
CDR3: CASSSTRQGYSGNTIYF

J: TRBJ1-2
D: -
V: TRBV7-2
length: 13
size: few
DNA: TGTGCCAGCAGCTTAGACGAACTCTATGGCTACACCTTC
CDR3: CASSLDELYGYTF

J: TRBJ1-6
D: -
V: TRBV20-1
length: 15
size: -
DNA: TGCAGTGCTAGGAGGAGGGGGTCCTATAATTCACCCCTCCACTTT
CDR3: CSARRRGSYNSPLHF

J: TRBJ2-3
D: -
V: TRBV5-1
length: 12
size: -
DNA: TGCGCCAGCAGATCCTACGACGATACGCAGTATTTT
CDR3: CASRSYDDTQYF

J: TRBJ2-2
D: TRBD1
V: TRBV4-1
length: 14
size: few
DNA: TGCGCCAGCAGCCATGGCGGACAGGTCGGGGAGCTGTTTTTT
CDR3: CASSHGGQVGELFF

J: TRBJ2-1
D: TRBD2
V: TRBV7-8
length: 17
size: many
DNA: TGTGCCAGCAGCTTAGAGGTAGCGGGAGACTCCTACAATGAGCAGTTCTTC
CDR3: CASSLEVAGDSYNEQFF

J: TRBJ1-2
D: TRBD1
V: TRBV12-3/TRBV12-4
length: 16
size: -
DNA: TGTGCCAGCAGTTTAGCGGGGGCACAGGGGACCTATGGCTACACCTTC
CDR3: CASSLAGAQGTYGYTF

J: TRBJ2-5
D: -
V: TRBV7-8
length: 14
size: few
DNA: TGTGCCAGCAGCTTAGAAAAGCCCGGGGAGACCCAGTACTTC
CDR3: CASSLEKPGETQYF

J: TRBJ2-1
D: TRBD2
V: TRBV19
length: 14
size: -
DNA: TGTGCCGGGTCCTCTAGCGGGACGCCATATGAGCAGTTCTTC
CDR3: CAGSSSGTPYEQFF

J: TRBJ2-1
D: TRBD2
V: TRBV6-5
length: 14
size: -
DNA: TGTGCCAGCACAATAGCGGGGGGGTTCAATGAGCAGTTCTTC
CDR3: CASTIAGGFNEQFF

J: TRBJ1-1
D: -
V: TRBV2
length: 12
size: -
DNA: TGTGCCAGCCTTAATTTGAACACTGAAGCTTTCTTT
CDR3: CASLNLNTEAFF

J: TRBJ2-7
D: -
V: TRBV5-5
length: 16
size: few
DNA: TGTGCCAGCAGCTCCACGGGACGTAAGAGCTCCTACGAGCAGTACTTC
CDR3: CASSSTGRKSSYEQYF

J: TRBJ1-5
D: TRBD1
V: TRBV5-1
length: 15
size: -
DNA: TGCGCCAGCAGCTTGCAGGGGGCAGGGGATCAGCCCCAGCATTTT
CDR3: CASSLQGAGDQPQHF

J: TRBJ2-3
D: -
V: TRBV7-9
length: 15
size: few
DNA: TGTGCCAGCAGCTTAGTCGGGCTCTTCACAGATACGCAGTATTTT
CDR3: CASSLVGLFTDTQYF

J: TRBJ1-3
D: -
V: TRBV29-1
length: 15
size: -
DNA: TGCAGCGTTACCCCTTACAGGGACCCTGGAAACACCATATATTTT
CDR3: CSVTPYRDPGNTIYF

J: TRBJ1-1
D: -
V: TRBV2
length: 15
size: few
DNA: TGTGCCAGCAGTGATGGTATGGGTGTGGACACTGAAGCTTTCTTT
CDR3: CASSDGMGVDTEAFF

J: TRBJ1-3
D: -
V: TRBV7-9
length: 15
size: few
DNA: TGTGCCAGCAGCTCGGGACGGATCCCTGGAAACACCATATATTTT
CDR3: CASSSGRIPGNTIYF

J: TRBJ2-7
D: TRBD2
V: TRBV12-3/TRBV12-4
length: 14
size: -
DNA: TGTGCCAGCAGTCCAATTAGCGGGGTCGACGAGCAGTACTTC
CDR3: CASSPISGVDEQYF

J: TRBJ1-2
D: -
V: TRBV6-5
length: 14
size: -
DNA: TGTGCCAGCAGTTCGGGTTTCAAACAGGGCTCCTACACCTTC
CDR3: CASSSGFKQGSYTF

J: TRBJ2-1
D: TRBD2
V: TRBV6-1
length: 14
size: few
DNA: TGTGCCAGCAGTGGCGAACTAGCGAACAATGAGCAGTTCTTC
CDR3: CASSGELANNEQFF

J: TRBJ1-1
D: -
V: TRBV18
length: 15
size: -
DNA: TGTGCCAGCTCACCACGGCCGGCACAGGGCTCTGAAGCTTTCTTT
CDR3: CASSPRPAQGSEAFF

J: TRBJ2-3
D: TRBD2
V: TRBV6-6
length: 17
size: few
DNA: TGTGCCAGCAGGTCCCGCGGGGGGATATCTAGCACAGATACGCAGTATTTT
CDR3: CASRSRGGISSTDTQYF

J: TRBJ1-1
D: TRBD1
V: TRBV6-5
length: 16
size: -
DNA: TGTGCCAGCAGTTTCGAGAACAGGGGGCGGAACACTGAAGCTTTCTTT
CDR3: CASSFENRGRNTEAFF